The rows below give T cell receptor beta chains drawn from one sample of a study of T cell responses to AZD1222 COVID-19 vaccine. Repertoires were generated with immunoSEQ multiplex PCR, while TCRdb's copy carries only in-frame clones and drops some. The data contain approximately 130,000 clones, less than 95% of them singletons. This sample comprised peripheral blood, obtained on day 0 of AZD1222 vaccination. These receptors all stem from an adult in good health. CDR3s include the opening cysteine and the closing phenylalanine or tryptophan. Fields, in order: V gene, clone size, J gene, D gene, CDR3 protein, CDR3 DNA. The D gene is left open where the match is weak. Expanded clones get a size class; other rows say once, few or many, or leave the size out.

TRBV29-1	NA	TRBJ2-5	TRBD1	CSAWTGGISRETQYF	TGCAGCGCTTGGACAGGGGGCATTAGTCGAGAGACCCAGTACTTC
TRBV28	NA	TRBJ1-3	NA	CASSPQRAGNTIYF	TGTGCCAGCAGTCCTCAGCGGGCTGGAAACACCATATATTTT
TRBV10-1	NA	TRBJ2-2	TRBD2	CASSELAGGRTGELFF	TGCGCCAGCAGTGAACTAGCGGGAGGACGGACCGGGGAGCTGTTTTTT
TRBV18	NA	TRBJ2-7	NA	CASSPQTVVYEQYF	TGTGCCAGCTCGCCACAGACAGTCGTCTACGAGCAGTACTTC
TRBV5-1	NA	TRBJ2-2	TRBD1	CASSSGQGASTGELFF	TGCGCCAGCAGCTCGGGACAGGGGGCAAGCACCGGGGAGCTGTTTTTT
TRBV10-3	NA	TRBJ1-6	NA	CAIRGARSSYNSPLHF	TGTGCCATCAGGGGCGCGCGGAGCTCCTATAATTCACCCCTCCACTTT
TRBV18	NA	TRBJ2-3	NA	CASSRQREGTRTDTQYF	TGTGCCAGCTCACGACAGAGAGAGGGAACTCGTACAGATACGCAGTATTTT
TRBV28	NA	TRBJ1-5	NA	CASSLSNPTVSNQPQHF	TGTGCCAGCAGTTTATCCAACCCGACAGTAAGCAATCAGCCCCAGCATTTT
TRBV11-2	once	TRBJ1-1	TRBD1	CASTSFGARGLNEAFF	TGTGCCAGCACTTCTTTTGGGGCCAGGGGGCTTAATGAAGCTTTCTTT
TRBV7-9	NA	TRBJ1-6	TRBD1	CASTIGTDNSPLHF	TGTGCCAGCACCATCGGGACAGATAATTCACCCCTCCACTTT
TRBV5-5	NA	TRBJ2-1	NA	CASSWGVEQFF	TGTGCCAGCAGCTGGGGGGTTGAGCAGTTCTTC
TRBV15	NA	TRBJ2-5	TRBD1	CATSRSGDRGRAETQYF	TGTGCCACCAGCAGATCCGGGGACAGGGGGCGCGCAGAGACCCAGTACTTC
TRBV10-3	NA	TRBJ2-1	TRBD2	CAISERLAGGPSGARGAEQFF	TGTGCCATCAGTGAGCGGCTAGCGGGAGGGCCGAGTGGGGCGCGCGGGGCTGAGCAGTTCTTC
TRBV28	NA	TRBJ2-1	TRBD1	CASSSLGQGAKNEQFF	TGTGCCAGCAGTTCCCTGGGACAGGGGGCAAAGAATGAGCAGTTCTTC
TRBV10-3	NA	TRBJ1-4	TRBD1	CATRSGTGGGEKLFF	TGTGCCACTCGTTCTGGGACAGGGGGCGGTGAAAAACTGTTTTTT
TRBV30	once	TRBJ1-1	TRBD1	CAWTGQGARMNTEAFF	TGTGCCTGGACCGGACAGGGGGCACGGATGAACACTGAAGCTTTCTTT
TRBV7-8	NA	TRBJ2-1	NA	CASRGRGLGNEQFF	TGTGCCAGCAGGGGGCGGGGACTCGGCAATGAGCAGTTCTTC